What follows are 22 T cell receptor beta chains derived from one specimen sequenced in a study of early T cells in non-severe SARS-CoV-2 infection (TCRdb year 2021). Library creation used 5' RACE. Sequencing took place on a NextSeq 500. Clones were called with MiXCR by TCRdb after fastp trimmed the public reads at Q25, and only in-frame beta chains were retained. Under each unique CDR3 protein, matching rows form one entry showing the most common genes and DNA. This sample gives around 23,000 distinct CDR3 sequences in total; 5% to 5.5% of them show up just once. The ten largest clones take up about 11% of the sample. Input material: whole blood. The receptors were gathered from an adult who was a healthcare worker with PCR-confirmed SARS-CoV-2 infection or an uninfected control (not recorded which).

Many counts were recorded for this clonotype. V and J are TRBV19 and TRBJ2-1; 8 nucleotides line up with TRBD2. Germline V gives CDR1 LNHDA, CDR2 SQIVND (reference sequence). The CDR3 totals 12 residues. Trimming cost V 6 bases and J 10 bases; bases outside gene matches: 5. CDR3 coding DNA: TGTGCCAGTAGACGGGAGGGCCGAGAGCAGTTCTTC. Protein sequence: CASRREGREQFF.

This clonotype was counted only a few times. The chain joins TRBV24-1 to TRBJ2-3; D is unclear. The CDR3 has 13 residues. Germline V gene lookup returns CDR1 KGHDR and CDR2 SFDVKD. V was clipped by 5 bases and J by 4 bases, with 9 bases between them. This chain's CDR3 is CATSGLNPDTQYF. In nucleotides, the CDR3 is TGTGCCACCAGTGGACTCAACCCAGATACGCAGTATTTT.

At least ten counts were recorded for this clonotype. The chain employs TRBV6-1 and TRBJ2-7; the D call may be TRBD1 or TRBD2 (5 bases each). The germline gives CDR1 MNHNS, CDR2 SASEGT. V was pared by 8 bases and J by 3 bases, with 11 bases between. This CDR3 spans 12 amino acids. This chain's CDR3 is CASRDGHYEQYF. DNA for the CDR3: TGTGCCAGCCGGGACGGGCACTACGAGCAGTACTTC.

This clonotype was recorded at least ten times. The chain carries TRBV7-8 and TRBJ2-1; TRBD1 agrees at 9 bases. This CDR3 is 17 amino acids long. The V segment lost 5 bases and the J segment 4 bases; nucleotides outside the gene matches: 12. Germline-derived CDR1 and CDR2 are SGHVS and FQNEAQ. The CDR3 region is CASSQGTGLFGYNEQFF. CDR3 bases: TGTGCCAGCAGCCAAGGGACAGGGTTGTTCGGTTACAATGAGCAGTTCTTC.

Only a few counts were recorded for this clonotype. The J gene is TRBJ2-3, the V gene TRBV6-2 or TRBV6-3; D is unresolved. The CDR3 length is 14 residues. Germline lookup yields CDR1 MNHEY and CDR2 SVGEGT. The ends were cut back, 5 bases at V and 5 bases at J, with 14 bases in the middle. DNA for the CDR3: TGTGCCAGCAGTGGATTCAGACGCCGAGATACGCAGTATTTT. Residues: CASSGFRRRDTQYF.

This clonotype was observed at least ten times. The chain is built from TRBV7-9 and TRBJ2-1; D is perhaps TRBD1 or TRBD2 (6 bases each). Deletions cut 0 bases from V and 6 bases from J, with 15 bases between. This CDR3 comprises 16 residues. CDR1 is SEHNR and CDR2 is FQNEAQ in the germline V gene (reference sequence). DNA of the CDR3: TGTGCCAGCAGCTTAGCCGGGTTAGGGGGAGGCAATGAGCAGTTCTTC. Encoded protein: CASSLAGLGGGNEQFF. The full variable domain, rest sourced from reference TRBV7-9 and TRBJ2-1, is DTGVSQNPRHKITKRGQNVTFRCDPISEHNRLYWYRQTLGQGPEFLTYFQNEAQLEKSRLLSDRFSAERPKGSFSTLEIQRTEQGDSAMYLCASSLAGLGGGNEQFFGPGTRLTVL.

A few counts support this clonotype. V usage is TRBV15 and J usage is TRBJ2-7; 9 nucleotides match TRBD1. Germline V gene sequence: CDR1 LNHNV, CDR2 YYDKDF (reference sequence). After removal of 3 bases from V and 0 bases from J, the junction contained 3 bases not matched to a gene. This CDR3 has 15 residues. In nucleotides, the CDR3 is TGTGCCACCAGCAGTATACAGGGGGCCTCCTACGAGCAGTACTTC. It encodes CATSSIQGASYEQYF.

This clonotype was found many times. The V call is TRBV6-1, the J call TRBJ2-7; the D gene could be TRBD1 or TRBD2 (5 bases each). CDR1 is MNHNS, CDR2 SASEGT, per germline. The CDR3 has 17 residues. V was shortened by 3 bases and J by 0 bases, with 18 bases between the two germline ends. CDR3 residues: CASSEELTGTASYEQYF. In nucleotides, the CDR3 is TGTGCCAGCAGTGAGGAACTAACCGGGACGGCCTCCTACGAGCAGTACTTC.

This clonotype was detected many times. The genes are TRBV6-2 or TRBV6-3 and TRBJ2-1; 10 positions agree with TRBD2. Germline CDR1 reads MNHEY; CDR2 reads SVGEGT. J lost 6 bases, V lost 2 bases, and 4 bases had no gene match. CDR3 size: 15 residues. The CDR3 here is CASSYGLAGVNEQFF. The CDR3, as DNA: TGTGCCAGCAGTTACGGGCTAGCGGGAGTCAATGAGCAGTTCTTC.

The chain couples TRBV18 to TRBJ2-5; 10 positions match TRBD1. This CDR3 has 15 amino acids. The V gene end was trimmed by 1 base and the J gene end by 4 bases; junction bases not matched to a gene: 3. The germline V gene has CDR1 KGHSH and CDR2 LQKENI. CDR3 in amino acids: CASSPRQGATETQYF. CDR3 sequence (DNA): TGTGCCAGCTCACCACGACAGGGGGCCACAGAGACCCAGTACTTC. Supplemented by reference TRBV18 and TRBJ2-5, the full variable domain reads NAGVMQNPRHLVRRRGQEARLRCSPMKGHSHVYWYRQLPEEGLKFMVYLQKENIIDESGMPKERFSAEFPKEGPSILRIQQVVRGDSAAYFCASSPRQGATETQYFGPGTRLLVL.

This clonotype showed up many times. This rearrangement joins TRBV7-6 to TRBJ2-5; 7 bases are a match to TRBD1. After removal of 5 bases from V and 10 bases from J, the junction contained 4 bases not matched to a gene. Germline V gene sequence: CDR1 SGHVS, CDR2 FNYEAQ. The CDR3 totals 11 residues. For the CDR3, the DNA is TGTGCCAGCAGCGACAGGGTTGGCCAGTACTTC. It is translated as CASSDRVGQYF.

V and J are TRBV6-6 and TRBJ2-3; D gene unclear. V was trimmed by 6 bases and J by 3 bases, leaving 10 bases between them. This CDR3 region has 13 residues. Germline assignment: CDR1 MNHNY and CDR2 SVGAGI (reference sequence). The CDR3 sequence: CASRKRRTDTQYF. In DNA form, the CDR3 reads TGTGCCAGCAGAAAGAGACGGACAGATACGCAGTATTTT.

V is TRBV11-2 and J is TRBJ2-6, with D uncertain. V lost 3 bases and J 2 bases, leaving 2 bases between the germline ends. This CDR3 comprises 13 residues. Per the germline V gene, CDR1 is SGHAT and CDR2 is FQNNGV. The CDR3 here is CASSLAGANVLTF. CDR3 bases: TGTGCCAGCAGCTTGGCTGGGGCCAACGTCCTGACTTTC.

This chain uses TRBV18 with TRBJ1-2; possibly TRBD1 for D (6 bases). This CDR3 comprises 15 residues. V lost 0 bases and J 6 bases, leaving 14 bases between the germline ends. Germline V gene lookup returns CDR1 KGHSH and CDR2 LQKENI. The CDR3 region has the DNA TGTGCCAGCTCACCACCGGTCAGGGGCCCGGATGGCTACACCTTC. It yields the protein CASSPPVRGPDGYTF.

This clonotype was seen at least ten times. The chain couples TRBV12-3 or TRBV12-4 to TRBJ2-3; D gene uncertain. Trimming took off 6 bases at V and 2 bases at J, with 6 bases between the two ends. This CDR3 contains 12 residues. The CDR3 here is CASRDTTDTQYF. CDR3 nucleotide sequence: TGTGCCAGCAGAGACACCACAGATACGCAGTATTTT.

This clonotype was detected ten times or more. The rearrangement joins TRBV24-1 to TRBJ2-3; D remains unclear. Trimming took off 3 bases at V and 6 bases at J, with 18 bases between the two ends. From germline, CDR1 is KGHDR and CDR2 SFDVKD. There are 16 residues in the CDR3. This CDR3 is CATSDRFGLTSDTQYF. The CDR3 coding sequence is TGTGCCACCAGTGATCGTTTCGGTCTGACCAGCGATACGCAGTATTTT.

The CDR3 protein is CASSTSPLNYEQYF. The CDR3 DNA follows: TGTGCCAGCAGCACTAGTCCCCTTAACTACGAGCAGTACTTC. The genes are TRBV6-2 or TRBV6-3 and TRBJ2-7; maybe TRBD2 (5 bases). Germline CDR1 and CDR2: MNHEY and SVGEGT. The V end was cut by 6 bases, the J end by 3 bases, with 15 bases between. The CDR3 covers 14 residues.

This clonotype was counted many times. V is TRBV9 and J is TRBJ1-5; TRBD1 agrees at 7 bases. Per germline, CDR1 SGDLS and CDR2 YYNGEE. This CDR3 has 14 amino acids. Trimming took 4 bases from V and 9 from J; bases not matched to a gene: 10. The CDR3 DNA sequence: TGTGCCAGCAGCTCTTCAGGGGGGTTCTGGCCCCAGCATTTT. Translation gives CASSSSGGFWPQHF.

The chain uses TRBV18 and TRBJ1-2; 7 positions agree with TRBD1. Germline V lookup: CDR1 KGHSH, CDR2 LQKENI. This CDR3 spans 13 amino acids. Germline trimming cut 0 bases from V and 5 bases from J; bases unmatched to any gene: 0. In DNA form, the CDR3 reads TGTGCCAGCTCACCACCGGGACAGTATGGCTACACCTTC. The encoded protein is CASSPPGQYGYTF.

CDR3 residues: CASGDRAYEQYF. In DNA form, the CDR3 reads TGTGCCAGCGGTGACAGGGCGTACGAGCAGTACTTC. The chain links TRBV6-5 to TRBJ2-7; 7 bases map to TRBD1. CDR1 is MNHEY, CDR2 SVGAGI, per germline. This CDR3 has 12 amino acids. The V segment lost 8 bases and the J segment 4 bases; nucleotides outside the gene matches: 5.

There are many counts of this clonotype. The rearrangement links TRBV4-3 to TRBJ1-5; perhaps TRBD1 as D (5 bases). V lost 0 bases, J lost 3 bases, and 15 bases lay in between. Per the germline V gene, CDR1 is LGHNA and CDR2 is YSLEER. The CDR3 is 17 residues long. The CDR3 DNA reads TGCGCCAGCAGCCAAGAGGTCAGGGATCCCTTCAATCAGCCCCAGCATTTT. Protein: CASSQEVRDPFNQPQHF.

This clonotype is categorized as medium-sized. For the CDR3, the DNA is TGTGCCAGCAGTCCCGGCTTGACAGGGATGGATATCATGGGCTATGGCTACACCTTC. Translation: CASSPGLTGMDIMGYGYTF. The chain recombines TRBV28 with TRBJ1-2; TRBD1 aligns across 7 bases. The V segment lost 5 bases and the J segment 4 bases; nucleotides outside the gene matches: 22. Germline CDR1 MDHEN, CDR2 SYDVKM. The CDR3 is 19 amino acids.